The TCR beta chain under discussion was sequenced for a study of blood T cell repertoires in COVID-19. Clones were read by immunoSEQ multiplex PCR, and TCRdb kept only the in-frame ones, dropping some. The data show about 220,000 clones, around four fifths seen once. The germline gives CDR1 SEHNR, CDR2 FQNEAQ (reference sequence). The CDR3 contains 14 residues. V was pared by 1 base and J by 6 bases, with 13 bases between. The chain couples TRBV7-9 to TRBJ2-7; D unresolved. The TCR comes from a woman between 35 and 50 years old who had been exposed to COVID-19. Sequences were obtained from PBMCs or T cells enriched from blood (not recorded which). In nucleotides, the CDR3 is TGTGCCAGCAGCTTAGTTGTAGCACCCCTCGAGCAGTACTTC. As protein: CASSLVVAPLEQYF.